The clone carrying this T cell receptor (beta chain) occurred a few times. What it binds is unknown. The data are from a study of cytomegalovirus exposure and HLA in healthy donors. The junction had 6 bases not matched to a gene; V was cut back by 2 bases and J by 0 bases. CDR1 and CDR2 (germline): LNHDA, SQIVND (reference sequence). The CDR3 runs 17 residues. Study conclusions and caveats: There were a few CMV-associated chains whose specificity for CMV antigens was confirmed in vitro. The tendency of first-cohort TCR clusters to co-occur in the roughly 130 validation repertoires emerged from a later analysis. A list of around 160 TCR beta chains associated with cytomegalovirus was given.

While the first cohort had 600 to 850 subjects, the donors belonged to the separate validation cohort of roughly 130 subjects. The repertoire was sequenced with immunoSEQ multiplex PCR; TCRdb's copy has only in-frame clones and lacks some. The sample lists 250,000 to 300,000 clones, around 90% occurring once. The chain employs TRBV19 and TRBJ2-2; 7 nucleotides agree with TRBD2. Material for sequencing was PBMCs. The sequence was obtained from a woman aged 18-35 years in good health and CMV-seronegative. The CDR3: CASSIRSGATNTGELFF. The CDR3 DNA reads TGTGCCAGTAGTATAAGGAGCGGGGCTACGAACACCGGGGAGCTGTTTTTT.